Shown below are 5 T cell receptor beta chains from a single sample sequenced in a study of blood T cell repertoires in COVID-19. The method was immunoSEQ multiplex PCR; TCRdb's version includes in-frame clones alone and lacks a portion of them. The table includes over 250,000 clones, under 90% detected once. Sequencing was performed on peripheral blood. The receptors were gathered from a man aged 45-60 years with acute or convalescent COVID-19.

This clone was detected only once. The chain has TRBV3-1 (or the pseudogene TRBV3-2) and TRBJ2-3, with TRBD2 matching 8 bases. Germline V gene data show CDR1 as LGHDT and CDR2 as YNNKEL (reference sequence). The V segment lost 1 base and the J segment 10 bases; nucleotides outside the gene matches: 1. The CDR3 runs to 12 residues. As DNA, the CDR3 is TGTGCCAGCAGCCAAGTGCGGGGGGCGCAGTATTTT. Its translation is CASSQVRGAQYF.

The chain employs TRBV6-5 and TRBJ2-3, with TRBD1 identical over 7 bases. The CDR3 runs 15 residues. CDR1 and CDR2 from the germline V gene are MNHEY and SVGAGI. With 6 bases clipped from V and 2 bases from J, the junction kept 8 bases outside the gene matches. The DNA of the CDR3 is TGTGCCAGCAGCGTCCGGGACAGAAACACAGATACGCAGTATTTT. As protein: CASSVRDRNTDTQYF.

This clone appeared a single time. The CDR3 coding sequence is TGTGCCAGCAGTGACACAGGGGTCGAGGCTGGAAACACCATATATTTT. Protein: CASSDTGVEAGNTIYF. V gene TRBV6-1 combines with J gene TRBJ1-3; 7 nucleotides match TRBD1. CDR1 is MNHNS and CDR2 is SASEGT in the germline V gene. V lost 3 bases, J lost 2 bases, and 7 bases stayed unmatched. The CDR3 is 16 residues long.

This clone was counted between two and nine times. This chain joins TRBV15 and TRBJ1-1, with D possibly being TRBD1 (6 bases). The germline CDR1 and CDR2 sequences are LNHNV and YYDKDF (reference sequence). V was shortened by 0 bases and J by 5 bases, with 16 bases between the two germline ends. The CDR3 contains 16 residues. The CDR3 DNA sequence: TGTGCCACCAGCAGAGATTTGCGGCAGGGGTGGACTGAAGCTTTCTTT. Protein: CATSRDLRQGWTEAFF.

The rearrangement uses TRBV21-1 and TRBJ2-7; no DNA check was done on the table's D call, TRBD2. TRBV21-1 is listed as a pseudogene. The CDR3 sequence is 14 residues long. The chain's CDR3 is CASSKESGGYEQYF. CDR3 sequence (DNA): TGTGCCAGCAGCAAAGAATCGGGAGGGTACGAGCAGTACTTC.